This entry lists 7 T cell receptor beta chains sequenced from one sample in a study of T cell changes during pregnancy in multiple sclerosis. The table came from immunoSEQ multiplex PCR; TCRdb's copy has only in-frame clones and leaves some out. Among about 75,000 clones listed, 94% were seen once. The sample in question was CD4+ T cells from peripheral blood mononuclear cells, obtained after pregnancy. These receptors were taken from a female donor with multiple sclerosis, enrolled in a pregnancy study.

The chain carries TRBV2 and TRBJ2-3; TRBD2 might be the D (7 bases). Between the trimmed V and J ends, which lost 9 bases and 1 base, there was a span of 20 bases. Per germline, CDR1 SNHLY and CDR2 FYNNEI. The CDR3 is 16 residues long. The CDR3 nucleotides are TGTGCCAGTGGGCCTTTAGGGAGGGGGGGCACAGATACGCAGTATTTT. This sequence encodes CASGPLGRGGTDTQYF.

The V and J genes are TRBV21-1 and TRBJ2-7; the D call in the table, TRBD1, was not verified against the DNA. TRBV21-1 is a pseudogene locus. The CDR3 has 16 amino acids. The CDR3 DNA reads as TGTGCCAGCAGCATGAATAGGACACCCTTCTCCTACGAGCAGTACTTC. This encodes CASSMNRTPFSYEQYF.

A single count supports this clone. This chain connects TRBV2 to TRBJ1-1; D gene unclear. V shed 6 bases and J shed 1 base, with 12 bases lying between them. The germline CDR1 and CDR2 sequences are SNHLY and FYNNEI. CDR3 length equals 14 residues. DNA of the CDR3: TGTGCCAGCAGACAACGAGGAAAGAACACTGAAGCTTTCTTT. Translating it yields CASRQRGKNTEAFF.

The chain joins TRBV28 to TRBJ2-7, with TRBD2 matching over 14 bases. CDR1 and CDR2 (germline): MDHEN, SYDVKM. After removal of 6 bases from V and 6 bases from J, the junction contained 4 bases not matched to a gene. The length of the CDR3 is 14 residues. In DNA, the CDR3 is TGTGCCAGCAGCCGCGGACTAGCGGGAGGCGAGCAGTACTTC. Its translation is CASSRGLAGGEQYF.

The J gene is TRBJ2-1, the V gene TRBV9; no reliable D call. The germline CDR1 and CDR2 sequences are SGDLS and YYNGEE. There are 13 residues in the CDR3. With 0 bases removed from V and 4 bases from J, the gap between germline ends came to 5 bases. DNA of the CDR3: TGTGCCAGCAGCGTAGCCAGATACAATGAGCAGTTCTTC. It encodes CASSVARYNEQFF.

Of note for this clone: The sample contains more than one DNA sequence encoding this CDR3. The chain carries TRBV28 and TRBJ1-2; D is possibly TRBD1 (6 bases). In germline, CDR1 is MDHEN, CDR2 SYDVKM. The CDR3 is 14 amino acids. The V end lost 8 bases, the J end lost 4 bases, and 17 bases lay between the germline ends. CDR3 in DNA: TGTGCCAGCGCCAATACAGGGACCCCCTATGGCTACACCTTC. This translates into CASANTGTPYGYTF.

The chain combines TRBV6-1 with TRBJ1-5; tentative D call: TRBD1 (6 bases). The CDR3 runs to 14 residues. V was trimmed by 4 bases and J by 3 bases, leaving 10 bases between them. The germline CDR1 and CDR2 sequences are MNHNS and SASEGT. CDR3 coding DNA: TGTGCCAGCAGTGGCGGACAGTCCAATCAGCCCCAGCATTTT. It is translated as CASSGGQSNQPQHF.